This T cell receptor (beta chain) originates from a study of control samples from healthy donors and cancer patients. With 2 bases removed from V and 0 bases from J, the gap between germline ends came to 10 bases. The CDR3 contains 16 residues. The germline V gene encodes CDR1 KGHSH and CDR2 LQKENI. TCRdb's copy holds only in-frame clones and misses some; the assay was immunoSEQ multiplex PCR. The sample shows over 45,000 clones, over 85% of them seen only once. The chain couples TRBV18 to TRBJ1-4; TRBD1 is a possible D gene (6 bases). The TCR sequence derives from a man aged 35 to 55 with colorectal cancer. Sequencing was done on a sample of PBMCs. CDR3 in amino acids: CASSPNRAATNEKLFF. The CDR3 DNA sequence: TGTGCCAGCTCACCAAACAGGGCCGCAACTAATGAAAAACTGTTTTTT.